Listed here are 22 T cell receptor beta chains from one sample, sequenced in a study of blood T cell repertoires in COVID-19. Profiled with immunoSEQ multiplex PCR; TCRdb holds only in-frame clones, not every one. Of 20,000 to 30,000 clones in the sample, over 75% were seen once. The sequenced sample consisted of peripheral blood. These receptors were taken from a woman between 70 and 85 years old with COVID-19, enrolled during active disease.

The sample holds one count of this clone. The CDR3 region is CASSVYRGRGNTEAFF. In nucleotides, the CDR3 is TGTGCCAGCAGCGTTTACAGGGGGCGCGGGAACACTGAAGCTTTCTTT. The chain links TRBV7-9 to TRBJ1-1, with TRBD1 identical over 9 bases. Germline V gene data show CDR1 as SEHNR and CDR2 as FQNEAQ (reference sequence). The CDR3 sequence is 16 residues long. Trimming took 5 bases from V and 1 from J; bases not matched to a gene: 8.

The chain couples TRBV7-6 to TRBJ2-2, with 11 nucleotides matching TRBD1. Germline V gene sequence: CDR1 SGHVS, CDR2 FNYEAQ. The CDR3 is 15 residues long. Trimming took 1 base from V and 7 from J; bases not matched to a gene: 2. DNA of the CDR3: TGTGCCAGCAGCTTAGGGACAGGGGGCGGCGGGGAGCTGTTTTTT. This sequence encodes CASSLGTGGGGELFF.

This chain links TRBV19 with TRBJ1-3; tentative D call: TRBD1 (6 bases). The CDR3 covers 16 residues. Germline CDR1 LNHDA, CDR2 SQIVND (reference sequence). Trimming removed 7 bases at V and 0 bases at J, with 16 bases between. The CDR3 is CASTARGGNSGNTIYF. Here the CDR3 DNA reads TGTGCCAGTACTGCACGGGGGGGCAACTCTGGAAACACCATATATTTT.

The CDR3 here is CASSLAFVRANTGELFF. The CDR3 DNA reads TGCGCCAGCAGCTTGGCCTTCGTGAGGGCGAACACCGGGGAGCTGTTTTTT. V gene TRBV5-1 combines with J gene TRBJ2-2; tentative D call: TRBD2 (5 bases). This CDR3 contains 17 residues. V was shortened by 0 bases and J by 0 bases, with 12 bases between the two germline ends. CDR1 SGHRS and CDR2 YFSETQ come from the germline V gene.

The chain combines TRBV4-3 with TRBJ2-5, with D perhaps TRBD2 (6 bases). In germline, CDR1 is LGHNA, CDR2 YSLEER. The CDR3 length is 15 residues. Trimming took 0 bases from V and 5 from J, leaving 13 bases between them. In DNA, the CDR3 is TGCGCCAGCAGCCAAGATAGCGGCCACGGGGAGACCCAGTACTTC. Encoded protein: CASSQDSGHGETQYF.

The V and J genes are TRBV6-2 or TRBV6-3 and TRBJ2-2, with TRBD1 matching 7 bases. Per the germline V gene, CDR1 is MNHEY and CDR2 is SVGEGT. Unmatched junction bases numbered 4, after V lost 5 bases and J lost 7 bases. This CDR3 has 13 amino acids. The CDR3 DNA sequence: TGTGCCAGCAGTACGACAGGGCACGGGGAGCTGTTTTTT. Protein product: CASSTTGHGELFF.

This chain links TRBV7-8 with TRBJ2-1; 10 bases are shared with TRBD2. The CDR3 is 15 amino acids. Trimming at V came to 5 bases and at J to 4 bases, leaving 5 bases not matched to a gene. Germline V lookup: CDR1 SGHVS, CDR2 FQNEAQ. The CDR3 DNA sequence: TGTGCCAGCAGCCCAGGACTAGCGGTATACAATGAGCAGTTCTTC. Encoded protein: CASSPGLAVYNEQFF.

The chain recombines TRBV6-5 with TRBJ2-7; a possible D gene is TRBD1 (6 bases). Trimming took off 4 bases at V and 3 bases at J, with 7 bases between the two ends. The CDR3 is 12 amino acids. Per germline, CDR1 MNHEY and CDR2 SVGAGI. The CDR3 DNA follows: TGTGCCAGCAGTTCGGACAGCTACGAGCAGTACTTC. Protein sequence: CASSSDSYEQYF.

The chain recombines TRBV5-5 with TRBJ1-5, with D perhaps matching TRBD1 (6 bases). V dropped 3 bases and J dropped 7 bases, with 17 bases sitting between them. The germline gives CDR1 SGHKS, CDR2 YYEKEE (reference sequence). CDR3 length equals 15 residues. The CDR3 DNA reads as TGTGCCAGCAGCTCGGGCGGGCAGGGGTCCCAGCCCCAGCATTTT. Translation gives CASSSGGQGSQPQHF.

This chain links TRBV13 with TRBJ1-4; TRBD1 matches at 9 bases. The CDR3 has 18 residues. CDR1 is PRHDT, CDR2 FYEKMQ, per germline (reference sequence). J gave up 0 bases and V 4 bases, and 9 bases lay outside the gene matches. CDR3 sequence reads: CASSSRDREGATNEKLFF. The CDR3 nucleotides are TGTGCCAGCAGCTCCCGGGACAGGGAGGGGGCAACTAATGAAAAACTGTTTTTT.

This clone was counted a few times. The chain recombines TRBV7-8 with TRBJ2-3; D possibly corresponds to TRBD2 (7 bases). V was cut by 5 bases and J by 0 bases, with 15 bases left in between. The CDR3 covers 16 residues. Germline assignment: CDR1 SGHVS and CDR2 FQNEAQ. CDR3 region: CASSPRRGGSTDTQYF. CDR3 bases: TGTGCCAGCAGCCCAAGAAGGGGGGGGAGCACAGATACGCAGTATTTT.

The rearrangement links TRBV10-1 to TRBJ1-2; 10 nucleotides line up with TRBD1. The V gene end was trimmed by 6 bases and the J gene end by 5 bases; junction bases not matched to a gene: 3. The V gene's germline CDR1 is WNHNN and CDR2 SYGVQD (reference sequence). The CDR3 is 13 amino acids. In nucleotides, the CDR3 is TGCGCCAGCAGGGGACAGGGGAGTTATGGCTACACCTTC. Amino acids: CASRGQGSYGYTF.

This clone was observed once. This sequence joins TRBV6-2 or TRBV6-3 and TRBJ1-1; possible D gene TRBD1, 6 bases. In germline, CDR1 is MNHEY, CDR2 SVGEGT. The V end was cut by 3 bases, the J end by 9 bases, with 14 bases between. The CDR3 is 13 amino acids. The CDR3 loop reads CASSYVQGRQAFF. DNA of the CDR3: TGTGCCAGCAGTTATGTCCAGGGGCGACAAGCTTTCTTT.

The genes are TRBV19 and TRBJ1-1, with a possible D match to TRBD1 (5 bases). This CDR3 is built from 16 residues. Germline V CDR1 and CDR2: LNHDA, SQIVND (reference sequence). V lost 3 bases and J lost 4, with 18 bases in between. The CDR3 loop reads CASSIGFRGGGTEAFF. The CDR3 DNA sequence: TGTGCCAGTAGTATTGGGTTTAGGGGCGGCGGCACTGAAGCTTTCTTT.

The gene calls are TRBV6-5 and TRBJ1-1; a weak D match, TRBD1 (5 bases). CDR3 length equals 14 residues. The V gene's germline CDR1 is MNHEY and CDR2 SVGAGI. V lost 8 bases and J lost 5, with 18 bases in between. Here the CDR3 DNA reads TGTGCCAGCGGCAGCGAGCCAGGGAAGACTGAAGCTTTCTTT. Its translation: CASGSEPGKTEAFF.

This clone appeared once. The chain links TRBV7-2 to TRBJ2-1; D may be TRBD2 (6 bases). V lost 7 bases to trimming and J lost 15 bases, with 19 bases between them. Per the germline V gene, CDR1 is SGHTA and CDR2 is FQGNSA. The CDR3 loop spans 12 amino acids. CDR3 residues: CASTLQRALPFF. The CDR3 bases are TGTGCCAGCACCCTCCAGCGGGCGCTCCCGTTCTTC.

V is TRBV7-9 and J is TRBJ2-1, with D possibly TRBD2 on 7 matching bases. The CDR3 sequence is 14 residues long. Germline loops: CDR1 SEHNR, CDR2 FQNEAQ (reference sequence). Trimming left V 7 bases short and J 10 bases short, with 20 bases between. The chain's CDR3 is CASTPEGGAFEQFF. CDR3 bases: TGTGCCAGCACCCCGGAGGGGGGGGCATTCGAGCAGTTCTTC.

The chain joins TRBV9 to TRBJ1-2; 8 bases line up with TRBD1. V shed 1 base, J shed 6 bases, and the junction held 5 bases outside the gene matches. The germline V gene has CDR1 SGDLS and CDR2 YYNGEE. The CDR3 loop spans 14 amino acids. The CDR3 region has the DNA TGTGCCAGCAGCGTAAGAACAGGGGGGGATGGCTACACCTTC. Protein sequence: CASSVRTGGDGYTF.

In this sample, this clone turned up a few times. This chain uses TRBV5-8 with TRBJ1-2; D might be TRBD1 (6 bases). This CDR3 has 12 residues. The germline V and J ends were trimmed by 6 bases and 8 bases, with 14 bases remaining between them. Germline CDR1 SGHTS, CDR2 YDEGEE. The CDR3 nucleotides read TGTGCCAGCACAATCTGGGGGGGCGGCTACACCTTC. Translation: CASTIWGGGYTF.

The V call is TRBV9, the J call TRBJ2-1, with TRBD2 identical over 10 bases. V trimming: 2 bases; J trimming: 6 bases; junction bases outside the gene matches: 8. Germline V lookup: CDR1 SGDLS, CDR2 YYNGEE. CDR3 size: 16 residues. The CDR3 coding sequence is TGTGCCAGCAGCGTCGTAGCTATAGCGGGAGGCAATGAGCAGTTCTTC. This codes for CASSVVAIAGGNEQFF.

The V and J genes are TRBV6-1 and TRBJ1-2; maybe TRBD1 (5 bases). V was shortened by 5 bases and J by 8 bases, with 18 bases between the two germline ends. The CDR3 runs to 14 residues. Germline V lookup: CDR1 MNHNS, CDR2 SASEGT. The CDR3 spells CASSSGQGGKGYTF. The DNA for the CDR3 is TGTGCCAGCAGTTCCGGCCAGGGCGGGAAGGGCTACACCTTC.

The rearrangement links TRBV19 to TRBJ2-4; no firm D call. Deletions cut 3 bases from V and 0 bases from J, with 9 bases between. CDR3 length equals 15 residues. From germline, CDR1 is LNHDA and CDR2 SQIVND (reference sequence). CDR3 in amino acids: CASSIGGVAKNIQYF. In DNA, the CDR3 is TGTGCCAGTAGTATCGGCGGAGTAGCCAAAAACATTCAGTACTTC.